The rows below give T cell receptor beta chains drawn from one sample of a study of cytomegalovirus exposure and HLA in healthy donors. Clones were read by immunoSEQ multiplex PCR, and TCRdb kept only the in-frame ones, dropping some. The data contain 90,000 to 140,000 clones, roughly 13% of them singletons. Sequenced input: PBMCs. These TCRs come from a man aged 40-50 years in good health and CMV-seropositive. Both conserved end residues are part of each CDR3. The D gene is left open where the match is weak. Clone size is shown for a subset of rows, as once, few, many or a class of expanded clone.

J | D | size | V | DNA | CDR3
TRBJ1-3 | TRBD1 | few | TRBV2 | TGTGCCAGCGGACCGGGACAGGGTCGTAGGAGGACTGGAAACACCATATATTTT | CASGPGQGRRRTGNTIYF
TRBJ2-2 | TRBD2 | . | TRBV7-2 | TGTGCCAGCAGCCCTCGACTAGCGACGACCGGGGAGCTGTTTTTT | CASSPRLATTGELFF
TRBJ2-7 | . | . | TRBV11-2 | TGTGCCAGCAGCTTACCTTCAGGCGGGACAGCTAGACCAACCTACGAGCAGTACTTC | CASSLPSGGTARPTYEQYF
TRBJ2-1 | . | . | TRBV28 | TGTGCCAGCAGTCGGAGGGGGCTTTTGGATGAGCAGTTCTTC | CASSRRGLLDEQFF
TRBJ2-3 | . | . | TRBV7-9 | TGTGCCAGCAGCTTAGCTTGGGCCAGCACAGATACGCAGTATTTT | CASSLAWASTDTQYF
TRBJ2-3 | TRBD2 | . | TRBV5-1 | TGCGCCAGCAGCTTCGGACTAGCGGGAGGGTTGGGCACAGATACGCAGTATTTT | CASSFGLAGGLGTDTQYF
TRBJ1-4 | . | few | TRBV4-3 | TGCGCCAGCAGCCTAGGGGTACAAGGACAGGAAAAACTGTTTTTT | CASSLGVQGQEKLFF
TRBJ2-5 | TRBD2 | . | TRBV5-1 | TGCGCCAGCAGCTTGAGAACTAGCGGGAGGGAGACCCAGTACTTC | CASSLRTSGRETQYF
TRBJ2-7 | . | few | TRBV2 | TGTGCCAGCAGTTTCGGGCAGGGCAGGAAAGAGCAGTACTTC | CASSFGQGRKEQYF
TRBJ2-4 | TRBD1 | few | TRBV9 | TGTGCCAGCAGCGCCGCCGGGACAGTCGTAAACATTCAGTACTTC | CASSAAGTVVNIQYF
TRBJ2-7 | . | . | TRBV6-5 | TGTGCCAGCAGTTACACACCGGGCTACGAGCAGTACTTC | CASSYTPGYEQYF
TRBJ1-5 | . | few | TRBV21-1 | TGTGCCAGCAGTAAACCGGGGGGTAATCAGCCCCAGCATTTT | CASSKPGGNQPQHF
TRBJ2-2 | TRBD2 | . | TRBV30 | TGTGCCTGGAGTCCACCCTATAGCGGGAGAACCGGGGAGCTGTTTTTT | CAWSPPYSGRTGELFF
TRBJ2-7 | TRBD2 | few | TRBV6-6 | TGTGCCAGCAGTTACTCGGTTAGCGGGCCTACCTACGAGCAGTACTTC | CASSYSVSGPTYEQYF
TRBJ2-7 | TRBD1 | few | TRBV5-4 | TGTGCCAGCAGCGTTGGCGTAGGGGGCTTATCCTACGAGCAGTACTTC | CASSVGVGGLSYEQYF
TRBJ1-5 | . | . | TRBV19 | TGTGCCAGTAGTATACGAAGGGGCAGGTTAGATCAGCCCCAGCATTTT | CASSIRRGRLDQPQHF
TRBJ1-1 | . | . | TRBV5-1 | TGCGCCAGCAGCCAGGGATTAGCGGGCACTGAAGCTTTCTTT | CASSQGLAGTEAFF